The source of this T cell receptor (beta chain) is a study of shared clonotypes between healthy human individuals. Selected positively for CCR7 and CD45RO-negative, naive CD8 cells excluded terminally differentiated effector memory CD45RA+ cells. CDR1 LNHDA and CDR2 SQIVND come from the germline V gene (reference sequence). After removal of 7 bases from V and 3 bases from J, the junction contained 10 bases not matched to a gene. The CDR3 length is 16 residues. With respect to this clone: The antigen remains undetermined.

At deep level, the assay was performed. Generated by immunoSEQ multiplex PCR, the TCRdb table keeps only in-frame clones and is missing some. This sample has hundreds of thousands of clones, with just over 95% found just once. Study-wide findings and caveats: The donor pool, a small one, limited the genetic and exposure-history diversity represented. A generally larger estimated richness was seen in naive subsets than in memory subsets.

The sequenced material came from naive CD8+ T cells sorted from blood. The receptor's source is a man aged 25-45 years in good health. V and J are TRBV19 and TRBJ1-4; TRBD1 matches 8 bases. Written as DNA, the CDR3 is TGTGCCAGTAATTCACCACGGGACAGGCCTAATGAAAAACTGTTTTTT. Its protein product is CASNSPRDRPNEKLFF. Filled out from reference TRBV19 and TRBJ1-4, the complete variable domain reads DGGITQSPKYLFRKEGQNVTLSCEQNLNHDAMYWYRQDPGQGLRLIYYSQIVNDFQKGDIAEGYSVSREKKESFPLTVTSAQKNPTAFYLCASNSPRDRPNEKLFFGSGTQLSVL.